The 10 T cell receptor beta chains below were found in one sample sequenced in a study of somatic mutations in cytotoxic T cells in rheumatoid arthritis. Only in-frame clones appear in the TCRdb table, and some are missing; sequencing was by immunoSEQ multiplex PCR. Among 25,000 to 30,000 clones listed, 82% were seen once. Sequences were obtained from CD8+ T cells sorted from blood. Receptors originate from a man in his forties or fifties in good health.

The rearrangement uses TRBV7-8 and TRBJ2-7; TRBD2 agrees at 11 bases. CDR3 length: 15 amino acids. V was pared by 5 bases and J by 4 bases, with 7 bases of the junction left unmatched. CDR1 SGHVS and CDR2 FQNEAQ come from the germline V gene. The CDR3 DNA reads as TGTGCCAGCAGCCTTACTAGCGGGAGTCGATACGAGCAGTACTTC. Translating gives CASSLTSGSRYEQYF.

CDR3 in amino acids: CASSSTGTTYNEQFF. The CDR3 DNA reads TGTGCCAGCAGCTCGACCGGGACAACCTACAATGAGCAGTTCTTC. J is TRBJ2-1 and V is TRBV7-6; D may be TRBD1 (6 bases). Trimming cost V 4 bases and J 2 bases, with 12 bases left between them. CDR1 is SGHVS and CDR2 is FNYEAQ in the germline V gene. CDR3 size: 15 residues.

The chain joins TRBV2 to TRBJ2-1; unclear D gene. The CDR3 runs to 10 residues. With 6 bases removed from V and 15 bases from J, the gap between germline ends came to 12 bases. Germline CDR1 SNHLY, CDR2 FYNNEI. The CDR3: CASSGLGRFF. The CDR3 DNA is TGTGCCAGCAGCGGCCTTGGTCGGTTCTTC.

The V and J genes are TRBV11-2 and TRBJ2-7; D is ambiguous. Between the trimmed V and J ends, which lost 3 bases and 3 bases, there was a span of 9 bases. The CDR3 has 13 amino acids. Per the germline V gene, CDR1 is SGHAT and CDR2 is FQNNGV. This CDR3 reads CASSFVRDYEQYF. In DNA, the CDR3 is TGTGCCAGCAGCTTTGTTAGAGACTACGAGCAGTACTTC.

In DNA form, the CDR3 reads TGTGCCAGCAGCCAAGTGTTTCCTAGCGGGAGGACAGATACGCAGTATTTT. This translates into CASSQVFPSGRTDTQYF. This chain uses TRBV4-2 with TRBJ2-3; 11 nucleotides line up with TRBD2. This CDR3 has 17 amino acids. After removal of 1 base from V and 3 bases from J, the junction contained 6 bases not matched to a gene. Germline lookup yields CDR1 LGHNA and CDR2 YNFKEQ.

The chain links TRBV10-2 to TRBJ2-1, with TRBD2 matching 9 bases. The CDR3 is 14 amino acids. The J segment lost 0 bases and the V segment lost 8 bases, leaving 2 bases of the junction unmatched. CDR1 WSHSY and CDR2 SAAADI come from the germline V gene. Written as DNA, the CDR3 is TGCGCCAGCGGGACTAGCCGCTCCTACAATGAGCAGTTCTTC. It encodes CASGTSRSYNEQFF.

V and J are TRBV7-6 and TRBJ2-5, with 9 bases lining up with TRBD2. The J call is in doubt because the DNA end fits TRBJ2-7 better. The CDR3 runs 15 residues. The germline V gene has CDR1 SGHVS and CDR2 FNYEAQ. The CDR3 is CASSLEVSGRNEQYF. DNA for the CDR3: TGTGCCAGCAGCTTAGAGGTTAGCGGGAGAAACGAGCAGTACTTC.

V usage is TRBV7-9 and J usage is TRBJ2-7, with 8 bases identical to TRBD1. This CDR3 is built from 16 residues. J lost 1 base, V lost 1 base, and 6 bases had no gene match. Germline CDR1 reads SEHNR; CDR2 reads FQNEAQ (reference sequence). Here the CDR3 DNA reads TGTGCCAGCAGCTTAGTGGGGACAGGAGTTTCCTACGAGCAGTACTTC. This sequence encodes CASSLVGTGVSYEQYF. Filled out from reference TRBV7-9 and TRBJ2-7, the complete variable domain reads DTGVSQNPRHKITKRGQNVTFRCDPISEHNRLYWYRQTLGQGPEFLTYFQNEAQLEKSRLLSDRFSAERPKGSFSTLEIQRTEQGDSAMYLCASSLVGTGVSYEQYFGPGTRLTVT.

This clone was seen a handful of times. The V and J genes are TRBV2 and TRBJ2-7; 10 bases agree with TRBD2. Germline CDR1 SNHLY, CDR2 FYNNEI. The V gene end was trimmed by 10 bases and the J gene end by 1 base; junction bases not matched to a gene: 7. The CDR3 has 14 residues. CDR3 in DNA: TGTGCCACCGACCGGACTAGCGGTTCCTACGAGCAGTACTTC. This gives the protein CATDRTSGSYEQYF.

This clone was seen only a few times. The V gene is TRBV15, the J gene TRBJ1-5; 7 nucleotides agree with TRBD1. The germline gives CDR1 LNHNV, CDR2 YYDKDF (reference sequence). J was trimmed by 4 bases and V by 1 base; bases with no gene match: 7. CDR3 length: 16 residues. The CDR3 DNA reads as TGTGCCACCAGCAGAGTACCGGCAGGGGGGAATCAGCCCCAGCATTTT. Translating it yields CATSRVPAGGNQPQHF.